The rows below give T cell receptor beta chains drawn from one sample of a study of blood T cell repertoires in COVID-19. Using immunoSEQ multiplex PCR, the repertoire was profiled, and TCRdb retains in-frame clones only, with some absent. The top ten clones hold under 5% of a sample with some 220,000 clones, 80% to 90% of them seen once. Sequenced input: peripheral blood. The receptors were gathered from a man in his forties or fifties with acute or convalescent COVID-19. The CDR3 runs from the conserved cysteine through the conserved F or W. A D gene is named only where the DNA matches it firmly. Not all rows give a size; the values are once, few, many and, for expanded clones, a class.

abundance	v_gene	j_gene	d_gene	CDR3nt	CDR3aa
.	TRBV5-1	TRBJ2-3	.	TGCGCCAGCAGCTGGGGCTCCGGCGGGACTTTTGGTAGCACAGATACGCAGTATTTT	CASSWGSGGTFGSTDTQYF
.	TRBV4-1	TRBJ1-3	.	TGCGCCAGCAGCCAAGAGGCAGGGTCTGGAAACACCATATATTTT	CASSQEAGSGNTIYF
.	TRBV19	TRBJ2-5	TRBD1	TGTGCCAGTAGCGGACAGGGGGCTGGGGAAGAGACCCAGTACTTC	CASSGQGAGEETQYF
.	TRBV7-9	TRBJ1-2	TRBD1	TGTGCCAGCAGCGACCAGGGGGGATATGGCTACACCTTC	CASSDQGGYGYTF
.	TRBV5-1	TRBJ2-5	TRBD2	TGCGCCAGCAGCTTAGGACTAGCGGGGGCTCTGAGAGAGACCCAGTACTTC	CASSLGLAGALRETQYF
.	TRBV2	TRBJ2-1	.	TGTGCCAGCCGACCTCATACGGGCAATGAGCAGTTCTTC	CASRPHTGNEQFF
.	TRBV5-1	TRBJ1-1	TRBD1	TGCGCCAGCAGCCTGAGACAGGGTCTGACTGAAGCTTTCTTT	CASSLRQGLTEAFF
.	TRBV7-9	TRBJ1-3	.	TGTGCCAGCAGCTCCAATCAATTCTTCACAGGGCGGGGAAACACCATATATTTT	CASSSNQFFTGRGNTIYF
.	TRBV7-9	TRBJ2-7	TRBD1	TGTGCCAGCAGCCGGACAGGGAATTCCTACGAGCAGTACTTC	CASSRTGNSYEQYF
.	TRBV7-9	TRBJ2-1	TRBD1	TGTGCCAGCAGCTTAGGTGCCGGGACAGGGTTGTATGAGCAGTTCTTC	CASSLGAGTGLYEQFF
.	TRBV19	TRBJ1-5	.	TGTGCCAGTAGTATCTCAGGGGGCAATCAGCCCCAGCATTTT	CASSISGGNQPQHF
.	TRBV9	TRBJ2-1	TRBD2	TGTGCCAGCAGCGTCGGGACTAGCGGGATCAATGAGCAGTTCTTC	CASSVGTSGINEQFF
.	TRBV27	TRBJ1-2	.	TGTGCCAGCAGTTTATCCCAGGGTGTATGGGGCTACACCTTC	CASSLSQGVWGYTF
.	TRBV11-3	TRBJ1-1	.	TGTGCCAGCAGCCCCCGGCGGGGAGTAAACACTGAAGCTTTCTTT	CASSPRRGVNTEAFF
.	TRBV25-1	TRBJ1-5	TRBD1	TGTGCCAGCAGTGAGGGACAGCCCGATCAGCCCCAGCATTTT	CASSEGQPDQPQHF
.	TRBV10-3	TRBJ1-1	.	TGTGCCATCAGCCTCGAGGCGGGGACCGCCACTGAAGCTTTCTTT	CAISLEAGTATEAFF
.	TRBV10-3	TRBJ1-2	.	TGTGCCATCAGTTCCTCATTGCGACAGGCTGATGGCTACACCTTC	CAISSSLRQADGYTF
.	TRBV6-1	TRBJ1-2	.	TGTGCCAGCAGTGAAAGCGGCTATGGCTACACCTTC	CASSESGYGYTF
.	TRBV5-1	TRBJ2-3	.	TGCGCCAGCGGCTCCCGGGATGATACAGATACGCAGTATTTT	CASGSRDDTDTQYF
.	TRBV6-5	TRBJ1-1	.	TGTGCCAGCAGTTACGGGGGCACGGCGAACACTGAAGCTTTCTTT	CASSYGGTANTEAFF
.	TRBV3-1/TRBV3-2	TRBJ1-5	.	TGTGCCAGCAGCCAAGGGGGGCCTAATCAGCCCCAGCATTTT	CASSQGGPNQPQHF
few	TRBV5-1	TRBJ1-1	TRBD1	TGCGCCAGCAGCTTTGACAGGGTTATGAACACTGAAGCTTTCTTT	CASSFDRVMNTEAFF
.	TRBV4-2	TRBJ1-6	TRBD1	TGTGCCAGCAGCCAGTCGAGCAGGGGGCTTTCACCCCTCCACTTT	CASSQSSRGLSPLHF
.	TRBV6-5	TRBJ1-2	TRBD1	TGTGCCAGCAGACGGGGACAGGCGACAAACTATGGCTACACCTTC	CASRRGQATNYGYTF
.	TRBV2	TRBJ1-2	.	TGTGCCAGCACGCGGGAGCTGAGTATCTATGGCTACACCTTC	CASTRELSIYGYTF
.	TRBV4-2	TRBJ2-5	TRBD2	TGTGCCAGCAGCCAAATTGGGACTATGCAGATCCAAGAGACCCAGTACTTC	CASSQIGTMQIQETQYF
.	TRBV24-1	TRBJ2-7	.	TGTGCCACCAGTGAGGTCGGCTACGAGCAGTACTTC	CATSEVGYEQYF
.	TRBV14	TRBJ2-1	.	TGTGCCAGCACCCCAAGAGGCCGGAGCTCCTACAATGAGCAGTTCTTC	CASTPRGRSSYNEQFF
few	TRBV12-3/TRBV12-4	TRBJ2-1	.	TGTGCCAGCAGTTTAGGCGGCAATGAGCAGTTCTTC	CASSLGGNEQFF
.	TRBV7-3	TRBJ1-1	.	TGTGCCAGCAGCGCGATGGGGGGTGACACTGAAGCTTTCTTT	CASSAMGGDTEAFF
few	TRBV7-9	TRBJ2-1	TRBD2	TGTGCCAGCAGCCTCACCGAGGGACTAGCGGGAGGTAATGAGCAGTTCTTC	CASSLTEGLAGGNEQFF
.	TRBV19	TRBJ1-1	.	TGTGCCAGTAGTTACAGGCGCACTGAAGCTTTCTTT	CASSYRRTEAFF
.	TRBV28	TRBJ1-3	.	TGTGCCAGCAGTTTAATTCTGGGAACAGGGCTCAGTGACACCATATATTTT	CASSLILGTGLSDTIYF